The present T cell receptor beta chain was sequenced within a study of blood T cells in healthy people across ages. A J-beta primer mix and a sample-barcoded 5' primer were used in a second PCR of about 7 to 12 cycles. TCRdb analysed the 5' RACE reads with MiXCR anew, one entry per CDR3 protein. The table shows under 750,000 distinct CDR3 sequences, with 40% to 55% occurring only once. Per germline, CDR1 DFQATT and CDR2 SNEGSKA (reference sequence). The length of the CDR3 is 15 residues. V was cut by 6 bases and J by 5 bases, with 17 bases left in between. The sequencing sample was made of blood. The chain recombines TRBV20-1 with TRBJ1-6; weak D call: TRBD1 (5 bases). This receptor was identified in an elderly man in good health. The CDR3 DNA follows: TGCAGTGCCCGAGGGCCAGGGTCGGATAATTCACCCCTCCACTTT. This codes for CSARGPGSDNSPLHF.